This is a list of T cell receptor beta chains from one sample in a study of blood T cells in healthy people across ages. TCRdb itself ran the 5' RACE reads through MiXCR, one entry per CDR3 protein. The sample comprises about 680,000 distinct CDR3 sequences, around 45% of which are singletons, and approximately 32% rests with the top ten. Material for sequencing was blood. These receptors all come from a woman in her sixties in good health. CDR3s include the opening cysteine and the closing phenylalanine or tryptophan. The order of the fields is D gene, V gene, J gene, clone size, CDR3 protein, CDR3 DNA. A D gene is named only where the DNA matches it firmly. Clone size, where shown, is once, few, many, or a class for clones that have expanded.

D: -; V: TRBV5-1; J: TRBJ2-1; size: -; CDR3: CASSWGDTSNEQFF; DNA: TGCGCCAGCAGCTGGGGGGACACTTCCAATGAGCAGTTCTTC
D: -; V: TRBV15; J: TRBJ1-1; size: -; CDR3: CATSPQVGENTEAFF; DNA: TGTGCCACCAGCCCCCAAGTGGGGGAGAACACTGAAGCTTTCTTT
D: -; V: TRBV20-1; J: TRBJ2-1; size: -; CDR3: CSARDRRQGFNEQFF; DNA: TGCAGTGCTAGAGATAGGAGGCAGGGCTTCAATGAGCAGTTCTTC
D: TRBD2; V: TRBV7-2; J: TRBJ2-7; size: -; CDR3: CASSLVLETSGSYEQYF; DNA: TGTGCCAGCAGCTTAGTCTTAGAGACGAGCGGGAGTTACGAGCAGTACTTC
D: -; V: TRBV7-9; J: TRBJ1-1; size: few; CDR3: CASSLARDTGEAFF; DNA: TGTGCCAGCAGCTTAGCGCGAGACACGGGCGAAGCTTTCTTT
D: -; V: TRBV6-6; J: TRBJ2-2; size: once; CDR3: CTSSYLGHTTGELFF; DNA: TGTACCAGCAGTTACCTTGGACATACCACCGGGGAGCTGTTTTTT
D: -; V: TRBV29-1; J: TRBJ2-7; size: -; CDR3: CSDLRGYEQYF; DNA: TGCAGCGACCTTCGGGGGTACGAGCAGTACTTC
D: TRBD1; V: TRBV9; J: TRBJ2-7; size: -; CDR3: CASSIGQESSYEQYF; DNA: TGTGCCAGCAGCATCGGACAGGAGAGCTCCTACGAGCAGTACTTC
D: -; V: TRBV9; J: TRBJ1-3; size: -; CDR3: CASSYSISGNTIYF; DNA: TGTGCCAGCAGCTATTCCATCTCTGGAAACACCATATATTTT
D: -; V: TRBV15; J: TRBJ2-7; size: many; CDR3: CATSSGRGSYEQYF; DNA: TGTGCCACCAGCAGTGGTAGGGGGTCCTACGAGCAGTACTTC
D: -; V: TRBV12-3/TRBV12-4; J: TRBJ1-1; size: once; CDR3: CASSLGRTAQNTEAFF; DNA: TGTGCCAGCAGTTTAGGTAGGACCGCGCAGAACACTGAAGCTTTCTTT
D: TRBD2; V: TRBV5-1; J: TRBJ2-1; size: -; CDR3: CASSLAGRLAGGNEQFF; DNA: TGCGCCAGCAGCTTGGCCGGAAGGCTAGCGGGAGGGAATGAGCAGTTCTTC
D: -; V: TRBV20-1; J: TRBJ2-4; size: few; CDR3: CSATRGAGEQYF; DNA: TGCAGTGCGACCCGTGGGGCTGGGGAGCAGTACTTC
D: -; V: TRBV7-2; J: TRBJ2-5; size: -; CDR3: CASSREDGETQYF; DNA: TGTGCCAGCAGCAGAGAGGATGGAGAGACCCAGTACTTC
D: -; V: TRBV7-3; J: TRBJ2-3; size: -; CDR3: CASSSGPRFRDTQYF; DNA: TGTGCCAGCAGCTCAGGGCCTCGATTTCGGGATACGCAGTATTTT
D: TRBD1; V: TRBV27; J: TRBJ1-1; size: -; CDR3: CASSLGTGTMNTEAFF; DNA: TGTGCCAGCAGTTTAGGGACAGGGACCATGAACACTGAAGCTTTCTTT
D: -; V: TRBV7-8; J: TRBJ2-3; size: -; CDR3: CASSVKKRGPTDTQYF; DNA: TGTGCCAGCAGCGTAAAAAAAAGAGGCCCCACAGATACGCAGTATTTT
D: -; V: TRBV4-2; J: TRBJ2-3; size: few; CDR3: CASSQVALTDTQYF; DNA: TGTGCCAGCAGCCAAGTGGCACTCACAGATACGCAGTATTTT